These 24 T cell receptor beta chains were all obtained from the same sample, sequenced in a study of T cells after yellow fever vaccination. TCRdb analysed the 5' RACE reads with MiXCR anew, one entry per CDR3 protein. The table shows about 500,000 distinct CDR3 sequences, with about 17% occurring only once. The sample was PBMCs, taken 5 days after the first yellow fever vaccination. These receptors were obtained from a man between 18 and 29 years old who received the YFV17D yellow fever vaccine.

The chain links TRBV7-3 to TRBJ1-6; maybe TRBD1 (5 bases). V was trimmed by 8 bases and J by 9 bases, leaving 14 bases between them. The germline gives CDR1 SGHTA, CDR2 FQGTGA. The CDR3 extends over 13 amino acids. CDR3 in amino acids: CASAWQGGSPLHF. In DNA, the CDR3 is TGTGCCAGCGCTTGGCAGGGTGGTTCACCCCTCCACTTT.

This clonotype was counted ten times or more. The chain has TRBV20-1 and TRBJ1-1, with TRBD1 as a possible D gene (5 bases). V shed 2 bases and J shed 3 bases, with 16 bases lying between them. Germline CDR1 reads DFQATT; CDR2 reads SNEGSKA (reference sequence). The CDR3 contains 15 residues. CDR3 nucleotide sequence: TGCAGTGCTAGAAGGGCCGGACGGGACTACACTGAAGCTTTCTTT. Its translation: CSARRAGRDYTEAFF.

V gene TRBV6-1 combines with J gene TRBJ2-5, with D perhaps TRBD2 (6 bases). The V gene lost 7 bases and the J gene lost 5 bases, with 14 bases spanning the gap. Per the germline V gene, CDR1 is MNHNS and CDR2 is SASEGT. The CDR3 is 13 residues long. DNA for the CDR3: TGTGCCAGCACCCAGAATCGGGGGGAGACCCAGTACTTC. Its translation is CASTQNRGETQYF.

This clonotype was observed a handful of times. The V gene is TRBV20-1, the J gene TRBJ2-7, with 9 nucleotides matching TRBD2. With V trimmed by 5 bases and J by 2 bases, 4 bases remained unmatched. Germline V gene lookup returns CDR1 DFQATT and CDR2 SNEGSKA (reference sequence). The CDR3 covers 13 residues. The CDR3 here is CSAQRGAAYEQYF. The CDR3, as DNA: TGCAGTGCTCAGCGGGGGGCGGCCTACGAGCAGTACTTC.

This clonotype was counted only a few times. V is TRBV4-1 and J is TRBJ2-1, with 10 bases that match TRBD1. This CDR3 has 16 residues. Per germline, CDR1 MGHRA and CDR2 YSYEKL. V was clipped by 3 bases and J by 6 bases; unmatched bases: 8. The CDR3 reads CASSQLGTGDFNEQFF. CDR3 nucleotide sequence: TGCGCCAGCAGCCAGCTCGGGACAGGGGATTTCAATGAGCAGTTCTTC.

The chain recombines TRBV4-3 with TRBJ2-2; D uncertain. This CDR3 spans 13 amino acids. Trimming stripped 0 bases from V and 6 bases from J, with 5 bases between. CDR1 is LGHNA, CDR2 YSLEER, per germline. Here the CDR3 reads CASSQDFSGELFF. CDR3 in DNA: TGCGCCAGCAGCCAAGATTTTTCCGGGGAGCTGTTTTTT.

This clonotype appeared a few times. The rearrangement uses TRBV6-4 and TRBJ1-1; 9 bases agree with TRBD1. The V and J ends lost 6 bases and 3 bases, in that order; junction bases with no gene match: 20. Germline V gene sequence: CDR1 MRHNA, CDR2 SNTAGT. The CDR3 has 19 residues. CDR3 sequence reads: CASSLATPGTGIQYTEAFF. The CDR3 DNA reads TGTGCCAGCAGCCTCGCGACACCCGGGACAGGGATCCAGTACACTGAAGCTTTCTTT.

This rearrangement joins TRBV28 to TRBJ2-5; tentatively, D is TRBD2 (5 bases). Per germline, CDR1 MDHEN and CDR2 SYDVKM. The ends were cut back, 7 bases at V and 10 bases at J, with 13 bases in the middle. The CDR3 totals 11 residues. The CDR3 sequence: CASNIGGSQYF. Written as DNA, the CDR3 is TGTGCCAGCAACATCGGAGGTAGCCAGTACTTC.

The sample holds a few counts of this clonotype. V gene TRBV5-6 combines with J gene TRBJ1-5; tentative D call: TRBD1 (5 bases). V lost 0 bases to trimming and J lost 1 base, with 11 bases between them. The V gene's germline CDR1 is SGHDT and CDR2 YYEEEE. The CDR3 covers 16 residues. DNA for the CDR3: TGTGCCAGCAGCTTGGACCGGTGGGGGAGCAATCAGCCCCAGCATTTT. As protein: CASSLDRWGSNQPQHF. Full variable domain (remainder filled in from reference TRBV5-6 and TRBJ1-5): DAGVTQSPTHLIKTRGQQVTLRCSPKSGHDTVSWYQQALGQGPQFIFQYYEEEERQRGNFPDRFSGHQFPNYSSELNVNALLLGDSALYLCASSLDRWGSNQPQHFGDGTRLSIL.

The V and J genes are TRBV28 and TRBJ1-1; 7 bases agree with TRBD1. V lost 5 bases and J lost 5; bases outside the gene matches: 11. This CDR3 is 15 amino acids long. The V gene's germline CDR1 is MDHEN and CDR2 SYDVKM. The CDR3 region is CASSTGELLVTEAFF. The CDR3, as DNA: TGTGCCAGCAGTACAGGGGAGCTGCTGGTAACTGAAGCTTTCTTT.

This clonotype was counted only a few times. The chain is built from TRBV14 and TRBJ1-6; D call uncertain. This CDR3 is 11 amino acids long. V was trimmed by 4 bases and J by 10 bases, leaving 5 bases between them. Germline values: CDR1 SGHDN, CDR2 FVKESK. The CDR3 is CASSLESPLHF. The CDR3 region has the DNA TGTGCCAGCAGCCTCGAATCACCCCTCCACTTT.

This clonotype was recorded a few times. The CDR3 sequence is CASSLLDGYEQYV. CDR3 bases: TGTGCCAGCAGCTTACTGGACGGCTACGAGCAGTACGTC. V usage is TRBV7-2 and J usage is TRBJ2-7; no clear D. V was trimmed by 2 bases and J by 3 bases, leaving 8 bases between them. The CDR3 is made up of 13 amino acids. From germline, CDR1 is SGHTA and CDR2 FQGNSA.

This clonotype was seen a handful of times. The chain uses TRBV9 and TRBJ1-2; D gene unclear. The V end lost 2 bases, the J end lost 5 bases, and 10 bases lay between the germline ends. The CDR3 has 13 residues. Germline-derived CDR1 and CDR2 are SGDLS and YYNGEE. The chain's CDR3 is CASSVISWYGYTF. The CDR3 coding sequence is TGTGCCAGCAGCGTTATCTCGTGGTATGGCTACACCTTC.

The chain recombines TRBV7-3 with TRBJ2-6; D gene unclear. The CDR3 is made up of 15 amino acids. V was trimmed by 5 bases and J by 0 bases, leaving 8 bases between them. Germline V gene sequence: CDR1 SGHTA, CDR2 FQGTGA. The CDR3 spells CASSKQSSGANVLTF. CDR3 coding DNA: TGTGCCAGCAGCAAACAGAGCTCTGGGGCCAACGTCCTGACTTTC.

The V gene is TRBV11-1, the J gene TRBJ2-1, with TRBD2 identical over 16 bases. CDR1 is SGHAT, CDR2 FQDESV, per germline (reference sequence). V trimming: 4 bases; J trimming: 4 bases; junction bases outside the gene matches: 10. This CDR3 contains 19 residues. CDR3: CASSSTGLAGGPSYNEQFF. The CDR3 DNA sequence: TGTGCCAGCAGCTCTACGGGACTAGCGGGGGGGCCTTCGTACAATGAGCAGTTCTTC.

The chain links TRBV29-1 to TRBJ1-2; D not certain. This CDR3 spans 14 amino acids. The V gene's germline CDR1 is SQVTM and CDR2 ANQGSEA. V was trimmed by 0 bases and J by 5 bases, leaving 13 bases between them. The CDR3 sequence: CSVEDKEGMYGYTF. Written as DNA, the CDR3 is TGCAGCGTTGAAGATAAGGAGGGAATGTATGGCTACACCTTC.

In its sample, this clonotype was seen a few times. CDR3 coding DNA: TGTGCCACCAGTGCTGACAGCTACAATGAGCAGTTCTTC. Translating it yields CATSADSYNEQFF. The V and J genes are TRBV24-1 and TRBJ2-1; a possible D gene is TRBD1 (5 bases). Germline V gene data show CDR1 as KGHDR and CDR2 as SFDVKD. This CDR3 contains 13 residues. V lost 5 bases, J lost 3 bases, and 7 bases lay in between.

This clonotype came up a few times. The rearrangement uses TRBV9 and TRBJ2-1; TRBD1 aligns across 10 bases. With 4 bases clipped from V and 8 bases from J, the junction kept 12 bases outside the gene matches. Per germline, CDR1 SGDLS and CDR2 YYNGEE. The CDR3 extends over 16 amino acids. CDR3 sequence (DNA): TGTGCCAGCAGCATGGGTCGGGGACAGGGGACGGATGAGCAGTTCTTC. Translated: CASSMGRGQGTDEQFF.

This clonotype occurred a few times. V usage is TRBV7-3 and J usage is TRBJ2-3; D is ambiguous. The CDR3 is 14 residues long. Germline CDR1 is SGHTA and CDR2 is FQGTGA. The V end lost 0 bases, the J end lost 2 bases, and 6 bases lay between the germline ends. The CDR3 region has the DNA TGTGCCAGCAGCTTAACAGCAGACACAGATACGCAGTATTTT. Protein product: CASSLTADTDTQYF.

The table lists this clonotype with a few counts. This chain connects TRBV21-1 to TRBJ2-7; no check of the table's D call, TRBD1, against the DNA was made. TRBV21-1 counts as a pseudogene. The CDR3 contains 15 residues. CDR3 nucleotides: TGTGCCAGCAGCAAAGTACGGGCGGACCCGGGATGGCAGTACGTC. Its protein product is CASSKVRADPGWQYV.

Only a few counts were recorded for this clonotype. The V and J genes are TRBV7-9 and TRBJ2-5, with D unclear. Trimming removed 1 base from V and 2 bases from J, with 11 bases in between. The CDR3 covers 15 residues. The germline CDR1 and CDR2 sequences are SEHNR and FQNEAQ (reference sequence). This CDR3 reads CASSLGYLSQETQYF. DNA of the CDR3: TGTGCCAGCAGCTTAGGTTACCTATCGCAAGAGACCCAGTACTTC.

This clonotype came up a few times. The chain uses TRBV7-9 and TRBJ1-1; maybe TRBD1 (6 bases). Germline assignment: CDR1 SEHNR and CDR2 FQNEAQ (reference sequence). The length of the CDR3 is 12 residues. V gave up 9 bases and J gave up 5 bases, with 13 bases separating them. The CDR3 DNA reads TGTGCCAGTTCCTGGGACAAAACTGAAGCTTTCTTT. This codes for CASSWDKTEAFF.

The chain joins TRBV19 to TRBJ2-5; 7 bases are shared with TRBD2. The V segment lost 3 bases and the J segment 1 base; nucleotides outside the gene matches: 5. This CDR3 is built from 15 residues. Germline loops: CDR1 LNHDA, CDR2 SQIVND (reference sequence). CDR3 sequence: CASSIHPGGQETQYF. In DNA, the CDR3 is TGTGCCAGTAGTATTCACCCGGGGGGCCAAGAGACCCAGTACTTC.

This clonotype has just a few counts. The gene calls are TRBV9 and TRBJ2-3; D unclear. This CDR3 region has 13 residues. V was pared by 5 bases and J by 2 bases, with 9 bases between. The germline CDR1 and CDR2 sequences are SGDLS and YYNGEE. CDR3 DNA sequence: TGTGCCAGCAGTCACGACAACACAGATACGCAGTATTTT. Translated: CASSHDNTDTQYF.